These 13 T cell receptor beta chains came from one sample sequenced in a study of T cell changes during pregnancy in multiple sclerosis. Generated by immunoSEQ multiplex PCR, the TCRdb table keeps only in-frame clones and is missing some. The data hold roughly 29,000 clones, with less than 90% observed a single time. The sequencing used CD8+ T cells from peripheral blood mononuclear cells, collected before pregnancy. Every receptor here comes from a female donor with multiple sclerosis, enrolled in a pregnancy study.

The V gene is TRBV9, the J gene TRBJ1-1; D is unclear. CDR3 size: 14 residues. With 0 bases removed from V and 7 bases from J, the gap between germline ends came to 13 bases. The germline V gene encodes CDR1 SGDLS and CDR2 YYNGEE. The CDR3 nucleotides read TGTGCCAGCAGCGTAGGAGGAGCCGCTGGTGAAGCTTTCTTT. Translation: CASSVGGAAGEAFF.

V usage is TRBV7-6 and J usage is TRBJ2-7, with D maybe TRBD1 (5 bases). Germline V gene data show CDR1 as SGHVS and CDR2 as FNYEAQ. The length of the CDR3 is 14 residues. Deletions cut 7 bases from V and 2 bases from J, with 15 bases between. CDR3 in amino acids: CASTSADKTYEQYF. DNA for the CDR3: TGTGCCAGCACCTCTGCGGACAAAACCTACGAGCAGTACTTC.

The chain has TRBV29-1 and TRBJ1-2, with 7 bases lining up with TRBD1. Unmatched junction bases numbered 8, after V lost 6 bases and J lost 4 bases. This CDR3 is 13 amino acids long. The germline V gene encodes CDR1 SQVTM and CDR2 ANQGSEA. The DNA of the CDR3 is TGCAGCGTGGATGACAGGGCGGGCTATGGCTACACCTTC. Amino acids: CSVDDRAGYGYTF.

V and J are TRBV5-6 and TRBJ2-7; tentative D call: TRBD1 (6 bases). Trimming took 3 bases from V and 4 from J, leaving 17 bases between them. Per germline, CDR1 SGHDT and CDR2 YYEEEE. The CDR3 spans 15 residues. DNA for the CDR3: TGTGCCAGCAGCTCAGTGAGGGGGATGGAGTACGAGCAGTACTTC. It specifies CASSSVRGMEYEQYF.

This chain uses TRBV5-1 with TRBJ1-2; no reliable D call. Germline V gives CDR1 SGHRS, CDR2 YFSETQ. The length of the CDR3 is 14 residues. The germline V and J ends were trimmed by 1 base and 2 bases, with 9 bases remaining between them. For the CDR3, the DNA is TGCGCCAGCAGCTTGCTAGGTGGCAACTATGGCTACACCTTC. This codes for CASSLLGGNYGYTF.

The DNA of the CDR3 is TGTGCCAGCAGGATGGGACAGAACACAGATACGCAGTATTTT. Its protein is CASRMGQNTDTQYF. The rearrangement joins TRBV27 to TRBJ2-3; 7 bases match TRBD1. The CDR3 totals 14 residues. From germline, CDR1 is MNHEY and CDR2 SMNVEV (reference sequence). V lost 6 bases and J lost 2; bases outside the gene matches: 5.

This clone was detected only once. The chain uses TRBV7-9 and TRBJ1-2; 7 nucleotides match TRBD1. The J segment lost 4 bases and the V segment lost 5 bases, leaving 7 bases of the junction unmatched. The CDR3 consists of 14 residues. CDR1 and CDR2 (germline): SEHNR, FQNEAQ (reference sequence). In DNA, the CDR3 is TGTGCCAGCAGCACCCAACAGGGGCGCTATGGCTACACCTTC. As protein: CASSTQQGRYGYTF.

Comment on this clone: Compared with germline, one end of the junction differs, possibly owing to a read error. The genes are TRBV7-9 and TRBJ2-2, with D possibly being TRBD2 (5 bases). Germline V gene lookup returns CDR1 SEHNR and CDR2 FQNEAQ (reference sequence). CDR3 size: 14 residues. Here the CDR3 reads CASTLGGLAGELFF. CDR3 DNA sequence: TGTGCCAGCACCTTAGGCGGGCTGGCTGGGGAGCTGTTTTTT.

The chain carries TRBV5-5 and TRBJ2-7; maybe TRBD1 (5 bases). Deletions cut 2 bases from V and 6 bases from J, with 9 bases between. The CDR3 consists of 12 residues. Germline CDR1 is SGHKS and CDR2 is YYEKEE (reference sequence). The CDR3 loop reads CASSFFTGEQYF. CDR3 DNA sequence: TGTGCCAGCAGCTTTTTCACAGGCGAGCAGTACTTC.

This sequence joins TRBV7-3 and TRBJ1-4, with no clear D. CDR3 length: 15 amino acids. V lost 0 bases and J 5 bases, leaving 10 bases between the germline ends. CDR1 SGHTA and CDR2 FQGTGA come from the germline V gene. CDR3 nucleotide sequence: TGTGCCAGCAGCTTAACTTGGCAGAACAATGAAAAACTGTTTTTT. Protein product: CASSLTWQNNEKLFF. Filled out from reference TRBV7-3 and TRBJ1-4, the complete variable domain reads GAGVSQTPSNKVTEKGKYVELRCDPISGHTALYWYRQSLGQGPEFLIYFQGTGAADDSGLPNDRFFAVRPEGSVSTLKIQRTERGDSAVYLCASSLTWQNNEKLFFGSGTQLSVL.

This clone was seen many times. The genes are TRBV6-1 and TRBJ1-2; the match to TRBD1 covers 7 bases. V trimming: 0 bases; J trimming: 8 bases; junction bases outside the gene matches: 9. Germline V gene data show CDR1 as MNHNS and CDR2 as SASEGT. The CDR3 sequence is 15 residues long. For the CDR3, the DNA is TGTGCCAGCAGTGAAGCGGACAGGTTCGGTGGCGGCTACACCTTC. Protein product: CASSEADRFGGGYTF.

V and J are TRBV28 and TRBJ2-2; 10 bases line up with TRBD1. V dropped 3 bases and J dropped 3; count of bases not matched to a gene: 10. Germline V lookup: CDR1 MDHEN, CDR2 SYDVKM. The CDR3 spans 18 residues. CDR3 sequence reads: CASSFDRGREEDTGELFF. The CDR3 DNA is TGTGCCAGCAGTTTCGACAGGGGGCGCGAGGAGGACACCGGGGAGCTGTTTTTT.

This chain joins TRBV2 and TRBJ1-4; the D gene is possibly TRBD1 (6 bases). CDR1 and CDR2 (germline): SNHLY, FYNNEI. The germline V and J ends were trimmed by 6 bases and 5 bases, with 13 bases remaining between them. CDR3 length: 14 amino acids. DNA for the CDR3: TGTGCCAGCAGCCCGGGGGGCCCCAATGAAAAACTGTTTTTT. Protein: CASSPGGPNEKLFF.